This T cell receptor beta chain is from a study of OX40 agonist ivuxolimab in advanced cancers. The wider study: Clinicians treated patients with ivuxolimab, an agonistic anti-OX40 (CD134) antibody. Every 2 weeks, ivuxolimab was infused into the patients intravenously at between 0.01 and 10 mg/kg. Past anti-PD-1, anti-PD-L1 or anti-CTLA-4 therapy was accepted, and 40% to 45% had received some. General study results and limits: In the 0.1 to 3.0 mg/kg range, CD4+ and CD8+ blood T cells had expanded clonally by week 6.

The assay was immunoSEQ multiplex PCR, and TCRdb's table has in-frame clones only and misses some. The sample shows some 69,000 clones, nearly 90% of them seen only once. Germline V gene sequence: CDR1 LNHDA, CDR2 SQIVND (reference sequence). V was clipped by 0 bases and J by 4 bases, with 10 bases between them. The CDR3 spans 16 residues. As for this clone: Its antigen is undetermined.

The chain has TRBV19 and TRBJ2-6, with D perhaps TRBD2 (5 bases). The sequences come from CD4+ or CD8+ T cells sorted from blood, collected in a trial of the OX40 agonist ivuxolimab. The TCR sequence derives from an adult with an advanced solid tumor such as melanoma, head and neck, liver or kidney cancer. The CDR3 nucleotides are TGTGCCAGTAGTATAGATCCGGGGTCCGGGGCCAACGTCCTGACTTTC. Translation gives CASSIDPGSGANVLTF.